This T cell receptor (beta chain) was captured by sequencing in a study of early T cells in non-severe SARS-CoV-2 infection (TCRdb year 2021). Turning to the overall study: TCR sequencing used bulk RNA from unsorted whole blood, so alpha and beta chains could not be paired. Study-wide conclusions, independent of this receptor: Matching against VDJdb was skewed toward anti-spike CD8 responses, likely underestimated virus-specific expansions, and missed private and CD4 specificities.

Preparation of the library involved 5' RACE. Sequencing instrument: NextSeq 500. In the TCR library protocol, unique molecular identifiers were attached to individual cDNA molecules to correct for PCR bias and sequencing error. TCR alpha and beta chains were both sequenced, and the abundances of alpha and beta sequences in each sample were closely correlated with each other. The study's own analysis went as follows. Decombinator V4 was used to perform V gene, J gene and CDR3 annotation of TCR sequences. Expanded TCRs were defined as changing significantly between any two time points under a Poisson model with p below 0.0001. TCR abundances were normalised to the total number of TCRs sequenced per sample and expressed as counts per million. MAIT TCRs were defined by TRAV1-2 paired with TRAJ12, TRAJ20 or TRAJ33, and iNKT TCRs by TRAV10 paired with TRAJ18. VDJdb, accessed 1 November 2021, was searched for CMV, EBV and SARS-CoV-2 annotated TCRs, with TCRs annotated for multiple antigens excluded. TCRdb redid the processing of the public reads, applying fastp at Q25 and MiXCR, and retained in-frame beta chains. All rows with the same CDR3 protein become a single entry with the most common DNA and genes. The V and J calls were determined by TCRdb, not by the authors. Recorded for this sample are under 45,000 distinct CDR3 sequences; approximately 5.1% of them occurred a single time. The ten largest make up 6% to 7% of the sample.

To note about this clonotype: Its antigen is still unknown. No much larger clone is present one base from it, and per-base qualities are unavailable.

Set within a cohort of healthcare workers in London, UK, this nested case-control study involved weekly PCR testing of nasopharyngeal swabs along with blood sampling. Healthcare workers were recruited during the week of the UK lockdown, between 23 and 31 March 2020, and followed weekly for up to 16 weeks. From the germline V gene, CDR1 is SGHTA and CDR2 is FQGNSA. Its CDR3 holds 18 amino acids, cysteine through phenylalanine. CDR3 DNA only is kept here, 54 bases in frame from base 1. V and J are trimmed by 3 bases and 3 bases, and the gene matches miss 9 bases of the junction. Sequencing was performed on whole blood, taken at baseline. This TCR came from an adult who was a healthcare worker with PCR-confirmed SARS-CoV-2 infection or an uninfected control (not recorded which). This sequence uses TRBV7-2 and TRBJ2-6; 9 bases in the middle match TRBD1. The DNA sequence is TGTGCCAGCAGCTTTGAACAGGGGGCGGTACGTGGGGCCAACGTCCTGACTTTC. Translated, this is CASSFEQGAVRGANVLTF.